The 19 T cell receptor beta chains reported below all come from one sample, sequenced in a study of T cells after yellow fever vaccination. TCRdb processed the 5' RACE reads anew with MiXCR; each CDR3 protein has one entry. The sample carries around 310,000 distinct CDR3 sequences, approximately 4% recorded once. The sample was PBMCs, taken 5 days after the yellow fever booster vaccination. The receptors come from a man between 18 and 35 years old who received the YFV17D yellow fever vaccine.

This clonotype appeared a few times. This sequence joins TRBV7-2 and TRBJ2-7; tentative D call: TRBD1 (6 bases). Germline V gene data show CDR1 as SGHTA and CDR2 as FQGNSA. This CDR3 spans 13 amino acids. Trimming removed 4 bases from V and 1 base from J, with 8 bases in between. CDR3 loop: CASSWTDSYEQYF. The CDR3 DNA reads TGTGCCAGCAGCTGGACAGATTCCTACGAGCAGTACTTC.

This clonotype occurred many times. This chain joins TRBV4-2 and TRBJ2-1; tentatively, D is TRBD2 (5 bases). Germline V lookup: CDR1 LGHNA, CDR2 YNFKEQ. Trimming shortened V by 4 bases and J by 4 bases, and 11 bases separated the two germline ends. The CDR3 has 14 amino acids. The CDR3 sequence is CASSRTGEYNEQFF. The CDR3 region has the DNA TGTGCCAGCAGCCGAACCGGGGAATACAATGAGCAGTTCTTC.

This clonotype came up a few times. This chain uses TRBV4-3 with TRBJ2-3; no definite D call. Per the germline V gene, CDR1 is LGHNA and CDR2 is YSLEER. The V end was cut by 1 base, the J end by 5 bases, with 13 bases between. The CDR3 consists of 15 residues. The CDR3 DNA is TGCGCCAGCAGCCAAGGGTCAAGGCGCCTAGATACGCAGTATTTT. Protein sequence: CASSQGSRRLDTQYF.

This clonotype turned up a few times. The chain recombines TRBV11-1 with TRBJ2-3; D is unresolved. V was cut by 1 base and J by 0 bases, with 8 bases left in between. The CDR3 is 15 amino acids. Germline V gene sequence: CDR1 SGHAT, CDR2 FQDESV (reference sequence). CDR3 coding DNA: TGTGCCAGCAGCTTAGGGACGGAAAGCACAGATACGCAGTATTTT. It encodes CASSLGTESTDTQYF.

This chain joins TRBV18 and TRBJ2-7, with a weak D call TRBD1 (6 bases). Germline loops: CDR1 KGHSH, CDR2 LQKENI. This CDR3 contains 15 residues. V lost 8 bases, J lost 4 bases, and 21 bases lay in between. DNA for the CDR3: TGTGCCAGCCTTAATCGTGAGGGGCAGGGGTACGAGCAGTACTTC. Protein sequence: CASLNREGQGYEQYF.

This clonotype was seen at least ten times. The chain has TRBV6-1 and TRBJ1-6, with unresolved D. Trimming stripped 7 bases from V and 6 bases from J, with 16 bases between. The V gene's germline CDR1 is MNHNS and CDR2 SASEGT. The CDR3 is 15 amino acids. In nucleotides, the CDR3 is TGTGCCAGCACGACTACCCCCGATTTTAATTCACCCCTCCACTTT. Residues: CASTTTPDFNSPLHF.

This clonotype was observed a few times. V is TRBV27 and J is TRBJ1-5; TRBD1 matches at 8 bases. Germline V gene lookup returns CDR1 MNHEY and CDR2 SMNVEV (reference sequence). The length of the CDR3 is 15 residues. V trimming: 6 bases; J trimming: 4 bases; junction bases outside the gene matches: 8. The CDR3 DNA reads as TGTGCCAGCAGGCAGGGACAGGTCGCGAATCAGCCCCAGCATTTT. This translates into CASRQGQVANQPQHF.

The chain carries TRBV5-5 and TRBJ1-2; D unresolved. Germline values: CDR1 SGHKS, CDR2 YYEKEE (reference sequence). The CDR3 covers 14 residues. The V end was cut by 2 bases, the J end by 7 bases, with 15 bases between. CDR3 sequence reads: CASSLGQELPGYTF. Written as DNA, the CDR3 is TGTGCCAGCAGCTTAGGGCAGGAGCTTCCTGGCTACACCTTC.

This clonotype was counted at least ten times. CDR3 DNA sequence: TGTGCCAGCAAGGAGAGTTACAATGAGCAGTTCTTC. The encoded protein is CASKESYNEQFF. The gene calls are TRBV11-2 and TRBJ2-1; no definite D call. V lost 7 bases to trimming and J lost 4 bases, with 8 bases between them. The length of the CDR3 is 12 residues. Per the germline V gene, CDR1 is SGHAT and CDR2 is FQNNGV.

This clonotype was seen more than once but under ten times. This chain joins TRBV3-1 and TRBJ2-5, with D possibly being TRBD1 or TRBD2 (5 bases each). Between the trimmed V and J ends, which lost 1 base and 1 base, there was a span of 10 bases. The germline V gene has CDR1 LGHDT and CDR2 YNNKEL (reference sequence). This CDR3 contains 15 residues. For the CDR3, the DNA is TGTGCCAGCAGCCAAGGGGCAGGGAGCCAAGAGACCCAGTACTTC. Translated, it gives CASSQGAGSQETQYF.

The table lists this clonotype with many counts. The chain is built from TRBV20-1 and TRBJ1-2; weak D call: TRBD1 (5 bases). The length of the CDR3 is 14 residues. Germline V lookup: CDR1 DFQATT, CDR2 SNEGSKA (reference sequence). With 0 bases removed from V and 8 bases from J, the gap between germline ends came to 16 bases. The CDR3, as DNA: TGCAGTGCTAGAGACCTGGGAGGGGCTATAGGCTACACCTTC. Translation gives CSARDLGGAIGYTF.

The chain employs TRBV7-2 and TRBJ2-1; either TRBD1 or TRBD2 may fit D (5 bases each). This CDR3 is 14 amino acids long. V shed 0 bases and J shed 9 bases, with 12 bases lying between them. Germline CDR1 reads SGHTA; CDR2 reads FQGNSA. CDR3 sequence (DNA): TGTGCCAGCAGCTTAGCTGGTGGGGACCTTGAGCAGTTCTTC. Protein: CASSLAGGDLEQFF.

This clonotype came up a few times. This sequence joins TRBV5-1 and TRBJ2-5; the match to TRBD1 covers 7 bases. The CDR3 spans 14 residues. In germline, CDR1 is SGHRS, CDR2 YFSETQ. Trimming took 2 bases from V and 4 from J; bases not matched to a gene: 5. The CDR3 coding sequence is TGCGCCAGCAGCTTCGGGACAGAAATAGAGACCCAGTACTTC. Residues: CASSFGTEIETQYF.

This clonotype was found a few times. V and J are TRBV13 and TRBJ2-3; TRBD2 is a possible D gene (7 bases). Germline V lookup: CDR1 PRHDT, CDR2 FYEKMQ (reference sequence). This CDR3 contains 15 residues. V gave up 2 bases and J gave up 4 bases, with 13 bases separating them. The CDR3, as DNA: TGTGCCAGCAGCTTAAGGGGGGGGGCCTCAGATACGCAGTATTTT. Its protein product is CASSLRGGASDTQYF.

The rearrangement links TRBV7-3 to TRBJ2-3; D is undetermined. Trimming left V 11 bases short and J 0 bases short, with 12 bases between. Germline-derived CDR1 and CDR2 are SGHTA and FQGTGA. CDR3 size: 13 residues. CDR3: CASGPLSTDTQYF. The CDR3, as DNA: TGTGCCTCCGGGCCGCTTAGCACAGATACGCAGTATTTT.

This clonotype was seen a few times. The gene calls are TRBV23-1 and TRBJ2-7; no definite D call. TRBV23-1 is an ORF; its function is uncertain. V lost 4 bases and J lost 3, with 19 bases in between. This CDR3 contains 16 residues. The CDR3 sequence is CASSPIVGGTGYEQYV. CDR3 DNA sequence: TGCGCCAGCAGTCCGATCGTGGGCGGCACGGGCTACGAGCAGTACGTC.

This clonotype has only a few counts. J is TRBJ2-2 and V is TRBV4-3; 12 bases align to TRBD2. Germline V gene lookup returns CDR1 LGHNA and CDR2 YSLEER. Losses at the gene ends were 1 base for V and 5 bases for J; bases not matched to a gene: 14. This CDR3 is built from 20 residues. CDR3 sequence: CASSQGWTSGARLITGELFF. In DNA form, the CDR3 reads TGCGCCAGCAGCCAAGGTTGGACTAGCGGGGCACGATTAATTACCGGGGAGCTGTTTTTT.

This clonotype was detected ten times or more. The CDR3 spells CASSSRTGGDTEAFF. CDR3 sequence (DNA): TGCGCCAGCAGCTCGAGGACAGGGGGGGACACTGAAGCTTTCTTT. The rearrangement links TRBV5-1 to TRBJ1-1; 10 bases agree with TRBD1. J was trimmed by 3 bases and V by 3 bases; bases with no gene match: 5. CDR3 size: 15 residues. Germline V gene lookup returns CDR1 SGHRS and CDR2 YFSETQ.

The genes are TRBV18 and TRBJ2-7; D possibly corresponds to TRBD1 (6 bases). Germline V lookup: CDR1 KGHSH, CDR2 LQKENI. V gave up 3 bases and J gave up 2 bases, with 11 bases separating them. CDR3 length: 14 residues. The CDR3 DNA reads TGTGCCAGCTCACCCAGGGACATCCCCTACGAGCAGTACTTC. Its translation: CASSPRDIPYEQYF. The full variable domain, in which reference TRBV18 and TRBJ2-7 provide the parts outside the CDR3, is NAGVMQNPRHLVRRRGQEARLRCSPMKGHSHVYWYRQLPEEGLKFMVYLQKENIIDESGMPKERFSAEFPKEGPSILRIQQVVRGDSAAYFCASSPRDIPYEQYFGPGTRLTVT.